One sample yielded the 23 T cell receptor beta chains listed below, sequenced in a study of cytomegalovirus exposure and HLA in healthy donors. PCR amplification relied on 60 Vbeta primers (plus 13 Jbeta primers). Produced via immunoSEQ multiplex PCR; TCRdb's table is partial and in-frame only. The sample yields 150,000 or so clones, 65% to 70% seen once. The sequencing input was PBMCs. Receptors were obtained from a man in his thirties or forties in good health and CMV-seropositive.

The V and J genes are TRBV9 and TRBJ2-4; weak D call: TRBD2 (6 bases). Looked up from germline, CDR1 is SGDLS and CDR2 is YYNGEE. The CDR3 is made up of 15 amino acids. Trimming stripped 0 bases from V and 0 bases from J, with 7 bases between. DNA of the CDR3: TGTGCCAGCAGCGTAGAGGGACTAGCCAAAAACATTCAGTACTTC. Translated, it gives CASSVEGLAKNIQYF. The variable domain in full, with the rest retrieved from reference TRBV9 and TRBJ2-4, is DSGVTQTPKHLITATGQRVTLRCSPRSGDLSVYWYQQSLDQGLQFLIQYYNGEERAKGNILERFSAQQFPDLHSELNLSSLELGDSALYFCASSVEGLAKNIQYFGAGTRLSVL.

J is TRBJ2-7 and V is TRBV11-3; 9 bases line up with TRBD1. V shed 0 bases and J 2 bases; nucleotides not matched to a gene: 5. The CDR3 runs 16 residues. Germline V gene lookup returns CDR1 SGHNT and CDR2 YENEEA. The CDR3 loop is CASSLEKTGGPYEQYF. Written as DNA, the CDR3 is TGTGCCAGCAGCTTAGAGAAAACAGGGGGCCCCTACGAGCAGTACTTC.

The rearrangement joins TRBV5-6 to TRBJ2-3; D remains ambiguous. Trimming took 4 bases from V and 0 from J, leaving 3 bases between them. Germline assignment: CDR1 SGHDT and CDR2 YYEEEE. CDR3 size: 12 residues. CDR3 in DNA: TGTGCCAGCAGCCCAAGCACAGATACGCAGTATTTT. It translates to CASSPSTDTQYF.

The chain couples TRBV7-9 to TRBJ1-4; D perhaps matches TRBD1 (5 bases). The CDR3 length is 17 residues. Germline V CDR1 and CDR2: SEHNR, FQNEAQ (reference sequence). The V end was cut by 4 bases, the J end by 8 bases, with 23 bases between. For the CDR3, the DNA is TGTGCCAGCAGCTCCTTGCGGGGGAATGTCTTGGGGGAAAAACTGTTTTTT. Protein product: CASSSLRGNVLGEKLFF.

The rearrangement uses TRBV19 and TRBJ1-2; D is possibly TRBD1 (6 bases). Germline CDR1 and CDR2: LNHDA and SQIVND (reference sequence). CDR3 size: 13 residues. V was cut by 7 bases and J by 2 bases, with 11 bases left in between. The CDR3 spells CASTGRGNYGYTF. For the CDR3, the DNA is TGTGCCAGTACCGGGAGGGGGAACTATGGCTACACCTTC.

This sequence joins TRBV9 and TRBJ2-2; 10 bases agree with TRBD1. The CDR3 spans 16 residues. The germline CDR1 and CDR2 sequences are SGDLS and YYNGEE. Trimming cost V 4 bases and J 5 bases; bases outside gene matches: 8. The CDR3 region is CASSHRQGANTGELFF. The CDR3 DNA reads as TGTGCCAGCAGCCACCGACAGGGGGCAAATACCGGGGAGCTGTTTTTT. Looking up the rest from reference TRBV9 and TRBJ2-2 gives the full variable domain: DSGVTQTPKHLITATGQRVTLRCSPRSGDLSVYWYQQSLDQGLQFLIQYYNGEERAKGNILERFSAQQFPDLHSELNLSSLELGDSALYFCASSHRQGANTGELFFGEGSRLTVL.

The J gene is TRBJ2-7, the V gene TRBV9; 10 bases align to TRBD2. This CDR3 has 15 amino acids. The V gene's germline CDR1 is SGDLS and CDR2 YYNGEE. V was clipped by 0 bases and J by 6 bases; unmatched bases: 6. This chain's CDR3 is CASSVAGLAGGEQYF. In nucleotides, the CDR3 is TGTGCCAGCAGCGTAGCTGGATTAGCGGGAGGCGAGCAGTACTTC.

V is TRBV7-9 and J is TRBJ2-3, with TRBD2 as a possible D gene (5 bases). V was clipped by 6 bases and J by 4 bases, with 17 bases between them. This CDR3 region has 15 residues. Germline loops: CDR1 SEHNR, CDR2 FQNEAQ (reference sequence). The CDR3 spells CASSPAVFLADTQYF. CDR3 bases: TGTGCCAGCAGTCCAGCGGTGTTTCTGGCAGATACGCAGTATTTT.

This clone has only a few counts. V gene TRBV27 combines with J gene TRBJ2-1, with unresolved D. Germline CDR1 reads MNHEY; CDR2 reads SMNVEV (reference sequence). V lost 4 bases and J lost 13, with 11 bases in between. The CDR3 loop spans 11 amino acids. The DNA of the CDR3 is TGTGCCAGCAGTTCTCTCGAGGAACAGTTCTTC. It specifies CASSSLEEQFF.

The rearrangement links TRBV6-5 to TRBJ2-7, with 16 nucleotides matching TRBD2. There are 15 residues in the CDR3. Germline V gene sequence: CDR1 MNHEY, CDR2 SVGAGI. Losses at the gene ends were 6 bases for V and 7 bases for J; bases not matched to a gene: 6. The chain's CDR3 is CASSPGTSGRGEQYF. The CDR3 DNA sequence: TGTGCCAGCAGCCCCGGGACTAGCGGGAGGGGAGAGCAGTACTTC.

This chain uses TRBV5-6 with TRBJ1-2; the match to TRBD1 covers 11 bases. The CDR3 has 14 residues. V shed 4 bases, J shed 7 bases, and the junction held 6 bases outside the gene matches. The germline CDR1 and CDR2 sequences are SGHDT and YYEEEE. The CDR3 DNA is TGTGCCAGCAGCGAGGGACAGGGGGTTTTTGGCTACACCTTC. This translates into CASSEGQGVFGYTF. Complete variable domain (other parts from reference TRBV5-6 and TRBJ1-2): DAGVTQSPTHLIKTRGQQVTLRCSPKSGHDTVSWYQQALGQGPQFIFQYYEEEERQRGNFPDRFSGHQFPNYSSELNVNALLLGDSALYLCASSEGQGVFGYTFGSGTRLTVV.

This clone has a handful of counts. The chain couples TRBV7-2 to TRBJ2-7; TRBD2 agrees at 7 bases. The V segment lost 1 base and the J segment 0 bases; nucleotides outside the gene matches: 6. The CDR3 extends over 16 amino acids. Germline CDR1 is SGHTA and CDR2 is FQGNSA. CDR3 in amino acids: CASSLVSLAASYEQYF. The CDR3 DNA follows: TGTGCCAGCAGCTTAGTCAGTCTAGCGGCCTCCTACGAGCAGTACTTC.

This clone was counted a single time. The CDR3 protein is CSAGGATPLHF. The CDR3 nucleotides are TGCAGTGCTGGGGGGGCGACACCCCTCCACTTT. The chain combines TRBV20-1 with TRBJ1-6; possibly TRBD1 for D (6 bases). Trimming took 5 bases from V and 11 from J, leaving 10 bases between them. The germline V gene has CDR1 DFQATT and CDR2 SNEGSKA (reference sequence). The CDR3 contains 11 residues.

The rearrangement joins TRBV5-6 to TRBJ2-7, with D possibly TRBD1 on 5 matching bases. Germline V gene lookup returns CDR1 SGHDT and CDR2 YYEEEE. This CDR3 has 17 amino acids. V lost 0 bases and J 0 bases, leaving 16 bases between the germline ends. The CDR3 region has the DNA TGTGCCAGCAGCTTGGCCCGGGCAGGGCGCTCCTCCTACGAGCAGTACTTC. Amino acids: CASSLARAGRSSYEQYF.

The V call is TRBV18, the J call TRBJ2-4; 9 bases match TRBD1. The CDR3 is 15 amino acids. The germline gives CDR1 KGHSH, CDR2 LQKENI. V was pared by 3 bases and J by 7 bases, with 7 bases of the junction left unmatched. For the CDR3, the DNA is TGTGCCAGCTCACCCCTACAGGGGGCGTCGAACATTCAGTACTTC. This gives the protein CASSPLQGASNIQYF.

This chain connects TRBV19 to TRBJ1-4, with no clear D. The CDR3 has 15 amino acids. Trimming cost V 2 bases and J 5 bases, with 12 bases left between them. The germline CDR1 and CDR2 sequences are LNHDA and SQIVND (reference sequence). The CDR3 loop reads CASSIIPSVNEKLFF. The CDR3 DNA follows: TGTGCCAGTAGTATAATTCCGTCGGTGAATGAAAAACTGTTTTTT.

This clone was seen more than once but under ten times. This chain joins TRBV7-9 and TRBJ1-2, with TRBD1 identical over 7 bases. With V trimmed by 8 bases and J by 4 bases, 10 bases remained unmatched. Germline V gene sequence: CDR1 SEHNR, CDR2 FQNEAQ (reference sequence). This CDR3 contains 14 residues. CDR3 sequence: CASVGGQDAYGYTF. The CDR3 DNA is TGTGCCAGCGTAGGAGGACAGGACGCCTATGGCTACACCTTC.

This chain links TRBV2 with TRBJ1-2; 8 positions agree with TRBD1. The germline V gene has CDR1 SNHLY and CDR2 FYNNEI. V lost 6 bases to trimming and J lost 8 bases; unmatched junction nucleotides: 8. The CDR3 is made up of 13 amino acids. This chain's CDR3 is CASSKQGVSGYTF. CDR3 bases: TGTGCCAGCAGCAAACAGGGGGTAAGCGGCTACACCTTC.

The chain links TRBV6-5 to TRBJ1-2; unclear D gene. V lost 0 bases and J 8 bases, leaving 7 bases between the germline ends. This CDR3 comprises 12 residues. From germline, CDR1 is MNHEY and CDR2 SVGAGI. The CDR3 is CASSYSGLGYTF. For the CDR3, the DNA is TGTGCCAGCAGTTACTCCGGGTTAGGCTACACCTTC.

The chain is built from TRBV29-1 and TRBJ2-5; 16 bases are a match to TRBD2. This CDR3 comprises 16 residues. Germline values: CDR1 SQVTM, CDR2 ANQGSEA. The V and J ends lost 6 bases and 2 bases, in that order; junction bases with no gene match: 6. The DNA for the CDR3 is TGCAGCGTACGGGGACTAGCGGGAGGGGTTCAAGAGACCCAGTACTTC. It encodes CSVRGLAGGVQETQYF.

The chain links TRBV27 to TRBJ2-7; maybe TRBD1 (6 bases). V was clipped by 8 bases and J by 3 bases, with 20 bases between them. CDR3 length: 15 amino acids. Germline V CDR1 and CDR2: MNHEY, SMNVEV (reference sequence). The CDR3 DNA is TGTGCCAGCTCCTTTGGGCGGGCAGGGGTCTACGAGCAGTACTTC. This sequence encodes CASSFGRAGVYEQYF.

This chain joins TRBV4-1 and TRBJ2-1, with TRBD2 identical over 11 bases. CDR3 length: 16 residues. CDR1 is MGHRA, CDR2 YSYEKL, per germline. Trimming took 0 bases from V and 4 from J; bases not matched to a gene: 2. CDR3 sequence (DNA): TGCGCCAGCAGCCAAGAGACTAGCGGGACTTACAATGAGCAGTTCTTC. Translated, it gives CASSQETSGTYNEQFF.

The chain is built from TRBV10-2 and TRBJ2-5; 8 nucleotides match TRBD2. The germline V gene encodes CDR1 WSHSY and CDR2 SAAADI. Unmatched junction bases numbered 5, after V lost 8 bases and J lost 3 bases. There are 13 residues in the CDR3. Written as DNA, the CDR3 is TGCGCCAGCGGGCGGGGGGAGGAAGAGACCCAGTACTTC. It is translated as CASGRGEEETQYF.